This T cell receptor beta chain came from a study of T cells expressing NK-cell markers. At the level of the study: The TCR beta repertoires were obtained from sorted CD3+CD56+NKG2C+, CD3+CD56+NKG2C- and CD3+CD56-NKG2C+ T cells.

TCRdb derives one entry per CDR3 protein from the 5' RACE reads, leaving out DNA. This specimen shows about 150,000 distinct CDR3 sequences; the ten leading clones hold 20%. This CDR3 contains 17 residues. Germline CDR1 reads SEHNR; CDR2 reads FQNEAQ (reference sequence). This sequence originates from a man aged 18-70 years in good health. Input material: blood T cells: a sorted CD56 or NKG2C T cell subset, CD4+ or CD8+ T cells, or bulk PBMC T cells (not recorded which). This chain links TRBV7-9 with TRBJ1-5; TCRdb calls TRBD1, which cannot be checked without DNA. CDR3: CASSFLPGPRPNQPQHF. The variable domain in full, with the rest retrieved from reference TRBV7-9 and TRBJ1-5, is DTGVSQNPRHKITKRGQNVTFRCDPISEHNRLYWYRQTLGQGPEFLTYFQNEAQLEKSRLLSDRFSAERPKGSFSTLEIQRTEQGDSAMYLCASSFLPGPRPNQPQHFGDGTRLSIL.